Detailed here is one T cell receptor beta chain. Its specific antigen is unknown. The record has no base qualities; no much larger clone is one base away. CDR3 length: 13 amino acids, cysteine to phenylalanine. Left in the record is the CDR3 DNA by itself, 39 bases read in frame from the first base. V was cut back by 3 bases and J by 5 bases, leaving a gap of 8 bases between them. The germline V gene (reference sequence) supplies CDR1 SGHAT and CDR2 FQDESV. This sample stems from a study of cytomegalovirus exposure and HLA in healthy donors (dated by TCRdb to 2015 to 2018). For the study in its entirety: In an earlier analysis of approximately 500 of the donors, under 300 Gb of sequence data and 90 million to 120 million unique TCR beta sequences from about 180 million T cells were reported. About 300 gigabases of sequencing data and around 90 million unique TCR sequences made up an early release that covered 500 to 700 HLA-typed donors. Of the 300 to 450 genotyped donors, roughly 80% fell in the genetic ancestry cluster associated with self-reported Caucasian donors. The study aimed to test whether cataloging public T cell receptors could reveal signatures of past pathogen exposure. Using immunosequencing, the study profiled T cell repertoires from around 670 subjects and related those repertoires to cytomegalovirus serostatus. Along with the approximately 700-subject first cohort, a separate validation cohort of approximately 110 different subjects was used. To predict cytomegalovirus infection status, the study combined high-throughput TCR immunosequencing, statistical association of individual TCRs with disease status, and machine learning. A later analysis re-examined previously published TCR beta repertoires from just over 650 donors and added high-resolution HLA genotyping to investigate patterns of TCR occurrence. Rather than using new phenotypic data, the later analysis identified candidate immune exposures from TCR beta sequences and from how often those sequences occurred across donors. An earlier analysis of approximately 580 of the donors used high-throughput TCR beta sequencing to judge whether each TCR beta V gene segment behaved as functional or pseudogenic. Donor age, sex, ethnicity and CMV serostatus were compiled together with the repertoire data. Genome-wide SNP genotypes for about 60% of the 666 donors were used in a later genetic analysis, which treated that subset as a discovery cohort. Every discovery cohort repertoire had been produced on one sequencing platform. Both class I and class II loci were covered by HLA typing, at four-digit resolution. Typing coverage varied by locus: 629-630 donors for A, B, C, DRB1 and DQB1; 522 for DQA1; some 610 for DPA1; approximately 490 for DPB1. Because of strong linkage in the cohort, roughly 5 DR-DQ haplotypes were treated as single units for association and clustering. Among under 450 genotyped donors of the cohort, an average of approximately 240,000 unique TCR beta nucleotide sequences were sequenced per donor, roughly 20% of them non-productive. General conclusions and limits of the study: Because HLA typing was unavailable for some donors at each locus, only the typed subset was used in association tests. According to a later analysis, parvovirus B19, influenza, CMV and Epstein-Barr virus appeared linked to several top co-occurrence clusters. Broadly in line with IMGT annotations, most TCR beta V segments showed up in productive rearrangements about 87% or about 30% of the time in an earlier analysis of several hundred of the donors. The classifier was reported to diagnose cytomegalovirus status with high specificity and sensitivity in both the original cohort and the validation cohort. According to the authors, the approach could potentially be generalized to other disease states and immunological phenotypes. Across donors, most TCR sequences were observed very rarely, whereas some public TCRs were present in many individuals. According to a later analysis, TCR association rates differed among HLA loci, with DRB1 alleles showing the most associated TCRs and HLA-C alleles showing the fewest. According to a later analysis, most CMV-associated TCR beta chains appeared to be HLA-restricted, and the HLA associations seemed to be driven largely by CMV exposure. The study listed approximately 160 TCR beta chains as associated with cytomegalovirus. A later genetic analysis associated a missense DCLRE1C variant with V-gene and J-gene trimming of TCR beta chains, and an independent cohort replicated the association. Strong co-occurrence of HLA alleles, especially DR and DQ, made assigning TCR associations to individual alleles difficult. In this cohort, only TCR beta chains were sequenced, and detectable features were limited by the absence of alpha or paired-chain data. Compared with the roughly 720-donor mean, donors in an Asian-associated ancestry cluster had fewer N-insertions in productive TCRs, according to a later genetic analysis. Some 16 rarely observed V segments, including chromosome 9 orphons, were excluded from the earlier analysis of several hundred of the donors because counts were too low. The 87-base-pair reads could not distinguish some IMGT-functional V segments, including TRBV6-2 and TRBV6-3, so those segments were excluded. In vitro tests confirmed that a few of the cytomegalovirus-associated TCR beta chains recognize cytomegalovirus antigens. The sequencing pipeline was judged likely to have produced a cluster of highly shared sequence variants as a technical artifact. Correlated functional status among segregating V segments might be attributable to linkage disequilibrium, but an unknown experimental factor could not be ruled out. For the cohort, immune exposure information was limited to CMV serostatus. A further reported finding was that TCR beta sequences accurately predicted the HLA-A and HLA-B alleles for most subjects in the first cohort. Sequencing depth was assumed to be roughly uniform across donors in the presence/absence analyses, though that assumption may not hold. At a false discovery rate of 0.05, a later analysis linked approximately 18,000 TCR beta sequences to specific HLA alleles. Compared with equally common non-associated chains, HLA-associated TCR beta chains in a later analysis were more clonally expanded and had lower generation probabilities.

The cohort comprised 550 to 700 healthy bone marrow donors. At the time of sampling, all cohort members were nominally healthy, though unrecorded immune exposures were likely present. The donor tested CMV seronegative and was one of the 352 seronegative cohort members. A peripheral blood sample was collected from each donor, and TCR beta sequencing was performed on peripheral blood mononuclear cells. Genomic DNA was extracted from the blood cell samples with the Qiagen DNeasy Blood Extraction Kit. Library preparation was by the immunoSEQ multiplex PCR assay. The multiplex PCR relied on a mix of 60 forward primers for TCR Vbeta segments and 13 reverse primers for TCR Jbeta segments. A multiplex PCR assay on genomic DNA amplified the CDR3 region of rearranged TCR beta genes. On the Illumina HiSeq System, the amplified TCR beta libraries were sequenced as 87-base-pair reads. As for the authors' bioinformatics: A later analysis counted 75 million to 100 million unique TCR beta chains across the approximately 700 repertoires, and roughly 9.9 million of these chains were shared by at least two donors. Raw reads were error-corrected and collapsed into unique sequences with a nearest-neighbor algorithm that merged closely related sequences to remove PCR and sequencing errors. CDR3 sequences were aligned to IMGT reference sequences to assign V, D and J gene segments. For a sequence to be retained, at least a six-nucleotide match to both a V gene segment and a J gene segment was required. A rearrangement counted as productive if the CDR3 had no stop codons and remained in frame with V and J, and every other rearrangement counted as non-productive. CDR3 was defined by IMGT convention, running from the second conserved V-encoded cysteine to the conserved J-encoded phenylalanine. Sequences without an unambiguous match to a single V gene segment were excluded from the earlier analysis of about 630 of the donors. In an earlier analysis of approximately 560 of the donors, a V segment was called functional when productive rearrangements were above 56.7%, and segregating when the standard deviation between donors exceeded 5%. A statistical classification framework was developed to diagnose cytomegalovirus status using the catalog of TCR beta chain sequences. In a later analysis, TCR nucleotide sequences were compared against IMGT/GENE-DB human TR gene sequences so that V and J genes could be assigned. Using the TCRdist pipeline, a later analysis assigned CDR3 sequences along with most-parsimonious VDJ recombination scenarios. In a later analysis, every TCR beta chain was defined by the combination of its CDR3 amino acid sequence and its V-gene family, and reads without a unique V-gene family were dropped. A later analysis removed 500 to 650 highly shared, low-generation-probability nucleotide sequences to deal with suspected cross-contamination and a sequencing artifact. For each public chain, a later analysis derived a clonal expansion index from normalized ranks of inferred template counts within each repertoire. In a later analysis, generation probabilities were computed with a VDJ recombination model fitted to out-of-frame rearrangements, and the resulting probabilities were checked against IGoR. In a later analysis, TCR-TCR, TCR-HLA and TCR-CMV co-occurrence was scored with hypergeometric tests, and a repertoire-size bias correction was applied to TCR pairs. In a later analysis, false discovery rates were estimated by permuting HLA or CMV assignments 20 times. A later analysis grouped co-occurring TCRs with DBSCAN, adding TCRdist sequence similarity when clustering within HLA-allele-positive subsets. Repertoires with fewer than 30,000 or more than 120,000 public chains were left out of co-occurrence clustering, as were four to six repertoires with anomalous nucleotide sharing. Here the immuneACCESS table is served through TCRdb, limited to in-frame sequences with V and J called. Missing clones are a known gap in these copies; in checked studies unresolved V genes cover under half, and the rest lacks a known reason. V and J calls and clone size follow that table, whereas D and trimming were derived from the DNA. The sample table shows some 120,000 clones, and 70% to 80% are seen once. Around 3.6% of the sample belongs to the ten largest clones.

Here the chain combines TRBV11-1 and TRBJ1-3; no D gene can be assigned with confidence. The sequence came from a man aged 25-45 years in good health and CMV-seronegative. Sequencing was carried out using PBMCs. The nucleotide sequence reads as follows: TGTGCCAGCAGCTTGTCGGGAAGAAACACCATATATTTT. It encodes CASSLSGRNTIYF.